What follows are 32 T cell receptor beta chains derived from one specimen sequenced in a study of blood T cell repertoires in COVID-19 (dated by TCRdb to 2020 to 2021). Receptors were amplified or captured by the immunoSEQ multiplex PCR assay. The clones in this table, taken by TCRdb from immuneACCESS, are in-frame only. Not every clone is retained; where verified, under half of the shortfall comes from an unresolved V gene, and the cause of the rest is unknown. The sample yields over 55,000 clones; 85% to 90% were counted once. The biggest ten clones account for around 5.3% of the sample. Sequencing input: peripheral blood. The receptors here all came from a man aged 45-65 years with active COVID-19.

The chain links TRBV12-3 or TRBV12-4 to TRBJ2-7; D is perhaps TRBD2 (6 bases). The CDR3 extends over 13 amino acids. The V end was cut by 4 bases, the J end by 3 bases, with 10 bases between. In DNA, the CDR3 is TGTGCCAGCAGTTGGGGACTTGTCTACGAGCAGTACTTC. Protein: CASSWGLVYEQYF.

The rearrangement links TRBV7-2 to TRBJ2-7; 11 bases are shared with TRBD2. The germline CDR1 and CDR2 sequences are SGHTA and FQGNSA. This CDR3 spans 15 amino acids. V dropped 5 bases and J dropped 4; count of bases not matched to a gene: 7. The CDR3 DNA is TGTGCCAGCAGCACAGCCGGGACTAGCGGTTACGAGCAGTACTTC. This sequence encodes CASSTAGTSGYEQYF.

V and J are TRBV19 and TRBJ2-6; possible D gene TRBD1, 5 bases. Trimming shortened V by 3 bases and J by 6 bases, and 15 bases separated the two germline ends. This CDR3 contains 16 residues. Germline CDR1 reads LNHDA; CDR2 reads SQIVND (reference sequence). The CDR3 nucleotides read TGTGCCAGTAGTATTCTCAAGACAGTAGCGGCCAACGTCCTGACTTTC. This gives the protein CASSILKTVAANVLTF. Full variable domain (remainder filled in from reference TRBV19 and TRBJ2-6): DGGITQSPKYLFRKEGQNVTLSCEQNLNHDAMYWYRQDPGQGLRLIYYSQIVNDFQKGDIAEGYSVSREKKESFPLTVTSAQKNPTAFYLCASSILKTVAANVLTFGAGSRLTVL.

This chain joins TRBV9 and TRBJ1-4; D is undetermined. Trimming shortened V by 0 bases and J by 10 bases, and 16 bases separated the two germline ends. The CDR3 loop spans 15 amino acids. Germline-derived CDR1 and CDR2 are SGDLS and YYNGEE. The CDR3 spells CASSVGGQEGGKLFF. The CDR3 DNA sequence: TGTGCCAGCAGCGTAGGAGGCCAGGAGGGCGGAAAACTGTTTTTT. Using reference TRBV9 and TRBJ1-4 for the parts outside the CDR3, the full variable domain is DSGVTQTPKHLITATGQRVTLRCSPRSGDLSVYWYQQSLDQGLQFLIQYYNGEERAKGNILERFSAQQFPDLHSELNLSSLELGDSALYFCASSVGGQEGGKLFFGSGTQLSVL.

This sequence joins TRBV10-3 and TRBJ2-2; D is perhaps TRBD2 (6 bases). The CDR3 totals 15 residues. Per germline, CDR1 ENHRY and CDR2 SYGVKD. Between the trimmed V and J ends, which lost 2 bases and 4 bases, there was a span of 11 bases. The CDR3 nucleotides read TGTGCCATCAGTGAGGAGGGAGGACTCACCGGGGAGCTGTTTTTT. Translated, it gives CAISEEGGLTGELFF.

The rearrangement joins TRBV9 to TRBJ1-6; TRBD1 agrees at 7 bases. Trimming at V came to 2 bases and at J to 10 bases, leaving 9 bases not matched to a gene. Germline loops: CDR1 SGDLS, CDR2 YYNGEE. CDR3 size: 15 residues. CDR3 bases: TGTGCCAGCAGCGTGGGGGCAGGGGGGAGCTCACCCCTCCACTTT. The encoded protein is CASSVGAGGSSPLHF.

The V call is TRBV7-9, the J call TRBJ1-2, with 9 bases fitting TRBD1. J was trimmed by 5 bases and V by 4 bases; bases with no gene match: 5. CDR1 and CDR2 from the germline V gene are SEHNR and FQNEAQ (reference sequence). The CDR3 contains 14 residues. The CDR3, as DNA: TGTGCCAGCAGCTCGGGACAGGGAGATTATGGCTACACCTTC. Its protein is CASSSGQGDYGYTF.

V gene TRBV18 combines with J gene TRBJ1-2; TRBD1 agrees at 8 bases. Trimming at V came to 5 bases and at J to 4 bases, leaving 6 bases not matched to a gene. CDR3 length equals 14 residues. Germline values: CDR1 KGHSH, CDR2 LQKENI. DNA of the CDR3: TGTGCCAGCTCAACCGGGACAGGTTCCTATGGCTACACCTTC. As protein: CASSTGTGSYGYTF.

The V call is TRBV6-2 or TRBV6-3, the J call TRBJ1-5; tentative D call: TRBD1 (5 bases). The CDR3 totals 12 residues. The V end lost 6 bases, the J end lost 9 bases, and 12 bases lay between the germline ends. Germline CDR1 and CDR2: MNHEY and SVGEGT. The CDR3 protein is CASSQRGGPQHF. The CDR3 region has the DNA TGTGCCAGCAGCCAACGGGGGGGGCCCCAGCATTTT.

The chain has TRBV7-8 and TRBJ1-2; 7 bases match TRBD1. Germline CDR1 is SGHVS and CDR2 is FQNEAQ. The V and J ends lost 5 bases and 8 bases, in that order; junction bases with no gene match: 11. This CDR3 contains 14 residues. The CDR3 spells CASSTTGAQKGYTF. CDR3 nucleotides: TGTGCCAGCAGCACCACAGGGGCGCAGAAAGGCTACACCTTC.

This clone was recorded once. The chain has TRBV7-2 and TRBJ2-4; the D is unclear. CDR1 and CDR2 (germline): SGHTA, FQGNSA. V was trimmed by 5 bases and J by 1 base, leaving 12 bases between them. The CDR3 spans 15 residues. The CDR3 reads CASSPPLGAKNIQYF. For the CDR3, the DNA is TGTGCCAGCAGCCCTCCCCTAGGTGCCAAAAACATTCAGTACTTC.

The chain combines TRBV5-4 with TRBJ1-1; 7 bases align to TRBD1. The CDR3 length is 15 residues. V was clipped by 1 base and J by 0 bases; unmatched bases: 3. Germline CDR1 SGHNT, CDR2 YYREEE (reference sequence). CDR3 residues: CASSLSTGMNTEAFF. The DNA for the CDR3 is TGTGCCAGCAGCTTGTCGACAGGGATGAACACTGAAGCTTTCTTT.

The rearrangement joins TRBV20-1 to TRBJ2-7; D is undetermined. V was cut by 3 bases and J by 0 bases, with 9 bases left in between. Germline loops: CDR1 DFQATT, CDR2 SNEGSKA (reference sequence). The CDR3 loop spans 13 amino acids. The CDR3 spells CSASNGPSYEQYF. Written as DNA, the CDR3 is TGCAGTGCTAGTAACGGTCCCTCCTACGAGCAGTACTTC.

The V and J genes are TRBV28 and TRBJ2-7; 9 positions agree with TRBD1. The CDR3 length is 14 residues. V shed 4 bases and J 7 bases; nucleotides not matched to a gene: 8. The germline gives CDR1 MDHEN, CDR2 SYDVKM. CDR3 loop: CASSSPIDRGEQYF. The CDR3 DNA sequence: TGTGCCAGCAGTTCCCCCATCGACAGGGGGGAGCAGTACTTC.

This chain joins TRBV4-2 and TRBJ2-1; 8 bases line up with TRBD2. Germline V lookup: CDR1 LGHNA, CDR2 YNFKEQ. The CDR3 has 16 amino acids. V dropped 3 bases and J dropped 9; count of bases not matched to a gene: 13. CDR3 in DNA: TGTGCCAGCAGCCAGGACCTAGCGGGTTGGGGGGGTGAGCAGTTCTTC. Encoded protein: CASSQDLAGWGGEQFF.

This chain connects TRBV20-1 to TRBJ2-1, with D tentatively TRBD1 (5 bases). Between the trimmed V and J ends, which lost 8 bases and 6 bases, there was a span of 11 bases. The CDR3 is made up of 11 amino acids. CDR1 is DFQATT, CDR2 SNEGSKA, per germline (reference sequence). The CDR3 loop is CSPRQSNEQFF. CDR3 sequence (DNA): TGCAGTCCAAGACAGAGCAATGAGCAGTTCTTC.

This clone was detected only once. This chain joins TRBV11-2 and TRBJ1-6; D gene unclear. There are 15 residues in the CDR3. V was cut by 2 bases and J by 8 bases, with 13 bases left in between. Germline CDR1 is SGHAT and CDR2 is FQNNGV. The CDR3 region has the DNA TGTGCCAGCAGCTTACAGACCACGGGGTATTCACCCCTCCACTTT. It specifies CASSLQTTGYSPLHF.

Only one count was recorded for this clone. V and J are TRBV7-3 and TRBJ2-7; TRBD1 aligns across 10 bases. Germline-derived CDR1 and CDR2 are SGHTA and FQGTGA. Unmatched junction bases numbered 2, after V lost 5 bases and J lost 4 bases. The length of the CDR3 is 13 residues. CDR3 loop: CASSRDRGYEQYF. CDR3 nucleotide sequence: TGTGCCAGCAGCCGGGACAGGGGTTACGAGCAGTACTTC.

This clone was seen a handful of times. The CDR3, as DNA: TGTGCCAGCAGCCTTAGGTTTACTAGTTCCTACGAGCAGTACTTC. Its protein is CASSLRFTSSYEQYF. The chain joins TRBV11-3 to TRBJ2-7, with a tentative D call TRBD2 (5 bases). Germline CDR1 is SGHNT and CDR2 is YENEEA. The CDR3 has 15 amino acids. The V end was cut by 5 bases, the J end by 1 base, with 15 bases between.

This sequence joins TRBV6-5 and TRBJ2-7; TRBD2 agrees at 12 bases. This CDR3 has 14 amino acids. CDR1 is MNHEY and CDR2 is SVGAGI in the germline V gene. The J segment lost 2 bases and the V segment lost 5 bases, leaving 1 base of the junction unmatched. The CDR3 spells CASSRLAGAYEQYF. The CDR3, as DNA: TGTGCCAGCAGTCGACTAGCGGGAGCCTACGAGCAGTACTTC.

The genes are TRBV7-2 and TRBJ2-5, with 8 positions matching TRBD1. CDR1 SGHTA and CDR2 FQGNSA come from the germline V gene. The CDR3 sequence is 13 residues long. The junction had 4 bases not matched to a gene; V was cut back by 5 bases and J by 5 bases. The CDR3 here is CASSPDRVETQYF. CDR3 sequence (DNA): TGTGCCAGCAGCCCGGACAGGGTGGAGACCCAGTACTTC. The entire variable domain, with the rest obtained from reference TRBV7-2 and TRBJ2-5, is as follows: GAGVSQSPSNKVTEKGKDVELRCDPISGHTALYWYRQSLGQGLEFLIYFQGNSAPDKSGLPSDRFSAERTGGSVSTLTIQRTQQEDSAVYLCASSPDRVETQYFGPGTRLLVL.

This clone appeared a few times. The chain employs TRBV9 and TRBJ2-7, with D perhaps matching TRBD2 (5 bases). The CDR3 is 14 amino acids. Germline V gives CDR1 SGDLS, CDR2 YYNGEE. The V and J ends lost 4 bases and 3 bases respectively, with 14 bases between them. The CDR3 DNA reads as TGTGCCAGCAGCCCCTCCGGGATCTTCTACGAGCAGTACTTC. Protein product: CASSPSGIFYEQYF.

The rearrangement joins TRBV6-5 to TRBJ1-1; D remains unclear. Trimming cost V 2 bases and J 0 bases, with 10 bases left between them. CDR3 length: 15 residues. The germline V gene has CDR1 MNHEY and CDR2 SVGAGI. The CDR3 DNA sequence: TGTGCCAGCAGTTACCATGGCAGTTTGAACACTGAAGCTTTCTTT. Amino acid sequence: CASSYHGSLNTEAFF.

Only a few counts were recorded for this clone. The rearrangement uses TRBV9 and TRBJ1-2; TRBD1 might be the D (5 bases). CDR3 length: 13 amino acids. CDR1 and CDR2 (germline): SGDLS, YYNGEE. Trimming pared 3 bases from V and 1 base from J, leaving 7 bases between. In nucleotides, the CDR3 is TGTGCCAGCAGCGCCAGGGTTAACTATGGCTACACCTTC. Translation gives CASSARVNYGYTF.

By share of the sample, this clone is medium-sized. The V gene is TRBV2, the J gene TRBJ2-7, with TRBD2 identical over 11 bases. With 2 bases clipped from V and 5 bases from J, the junction kept 8 bases outside the gene matches. Germline CDR1 reads SNHLY; CDR2 reads FYNNEI. CDR3 length: 16 residues. Here the CDR3 DNA reads TGTGCCAGCAGTGAATTCACTAGCGGGAGTGGGGACGAGCAGTACTTC. Protein sequence: CASSEFTSGSGDEQYF.

This clone was seen more than once but under ten times. The rearrangement links TRBV28 to TRBJ1-5; 8 bases align to TRBD1. The CDR3 runs 16 residues. Germline V gene lookup returns CDR1 MDHEN and CDR2 SYDVKM. V shed 5 bases, J shed 4 bases, and the junction held 10 bases outside the gene matches. CDR3 protein: CASSELPGGRNQPQHF. CDR3 bases: TGTGCCAGCAGTGAACTACCAGGGGGCCGAAATCAGCCCCAGCATTTT. Full variable domain (missing parts from reference TRBV28 and TRBJ1-5): DVKVTQSSRYLVKRTGEKVFLECVQDMDHENMFWYRQDPGLGLRLIYFSYDVKMKEKGDIPEGYSVSREKKERFSLILESASTNQTSMYLCASSELPGGRNQPQHFGDGTRLSIL.

This rearrangement joins TRBV29-1 to TRBJ1-2; 7 bases align to TRBD1. The CDR3 contains 13 residues. The J segment lost 5 bases and the V segment lost 6 bases, leaving 9 bases of the junction unmatched. Looked up from germline, CDR1 is SQVTM and CDR2 is ANQGSEA. CDR3 protein: CSVSDRLGYGYTF. CDR3 DNA: TGCAGCGTCTCGGACAGGCTCGGGTATGGCTACACCTTC.

J is TRBJ2-1 and V is TRBV11-2; D possibly corresponds to TRBD2 (6 bases). CDR1 and CDR2 from the germline V gene are SGHAT and FQNNGV. Trimming took 1 base from V and 0 from J, leaving 16 bases between them. The CDR3 is 18 amino acids. The CDR3 nucleotides are TGTGCCAGCAGCTTAGCCCCGCGGACTATCAGCTCCTACAATGAGCAGTTCTTC. Encoded protein: CASSLAPRTISSYNEQFF.

The chain links TRBV6-1 to TRBJ1-1; no definite D call. V was trimmed by 0 bases and J by 0 bases, leaving 11 bases between them. The CDR3 has 16 amino acids. Germline CDR1 MNHNS, CDR2 SASEGT. CDR3 DNA sequence: TGTGCCAGCAGTGAAGCAGGCGGCCCTATGAACACTGAAGCTTTCTTT. This gives the protein CASSEAGGPMNTEAFF.

The rearrangement links TRBV6-1 to TRBJ2-2, with D perhaps matching TRBD1 (5 bases). The V end lost 3 bases, the J end lost 4 bases, and 12 bases lay between the germline ends. The CDR3 sequence is 15 residues long. Germline V lookup: CDR1 MNHNS, CDR2 SASEGT. CDR3 bases: TGTGCCAGCAGTGAGCTCACAGGTGGCACCGGGGAGCTGTTTTTT. It codes for CASSELTGGTGELFF.

The chain employs TRBV5-6 and TRBJ2-1; 7 positions match TRBD1. The V gene's germline CDR1 is SGHDT and CDR2 YYEEEE. V was clipped by 0 bases and J by 7 bases; unmatched bases: 13. The CDR3 runs to 17 residues. DNA of the CDR3: TGTGCCAGCAGCTTGGGACAGGGCCTCCGTATAGGGAATGAGCAGTTCTTC. It encodes CASSLGQGLRIGNEQFF.

The chain combines TRBV28 with TRBJ2-7; D is perhaps TRBD1 (5 bases). The germline V gene encodes CDR1 MDHEN and CDR2 SYDVKM. The CDR3 length is 15 residues. V lost 3 bases and J lost 7, with 19 bases in between. CDR3 protein: CASSLRGRNRWEQYF. The CDR3 DNA is TGTGCCAGCAGTTTGCGAGGACGAAACAGGTGGGAGCAGTACTTC.